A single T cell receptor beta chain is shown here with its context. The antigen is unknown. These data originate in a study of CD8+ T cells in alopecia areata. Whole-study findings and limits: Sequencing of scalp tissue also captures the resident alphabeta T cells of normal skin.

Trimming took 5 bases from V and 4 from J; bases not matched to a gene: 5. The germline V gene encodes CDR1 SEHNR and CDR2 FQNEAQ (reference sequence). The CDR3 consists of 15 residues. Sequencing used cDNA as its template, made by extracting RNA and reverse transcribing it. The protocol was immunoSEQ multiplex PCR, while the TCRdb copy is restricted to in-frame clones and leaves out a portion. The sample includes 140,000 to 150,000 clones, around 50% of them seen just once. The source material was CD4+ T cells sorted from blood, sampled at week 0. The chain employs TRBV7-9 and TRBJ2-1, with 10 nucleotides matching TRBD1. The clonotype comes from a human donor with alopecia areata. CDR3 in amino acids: CASSKGQGPYNEQFF. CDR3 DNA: TGTGCCAGCAGCAAGGGACAGGGGCCGTACAATGAGCAGTTCTTC.